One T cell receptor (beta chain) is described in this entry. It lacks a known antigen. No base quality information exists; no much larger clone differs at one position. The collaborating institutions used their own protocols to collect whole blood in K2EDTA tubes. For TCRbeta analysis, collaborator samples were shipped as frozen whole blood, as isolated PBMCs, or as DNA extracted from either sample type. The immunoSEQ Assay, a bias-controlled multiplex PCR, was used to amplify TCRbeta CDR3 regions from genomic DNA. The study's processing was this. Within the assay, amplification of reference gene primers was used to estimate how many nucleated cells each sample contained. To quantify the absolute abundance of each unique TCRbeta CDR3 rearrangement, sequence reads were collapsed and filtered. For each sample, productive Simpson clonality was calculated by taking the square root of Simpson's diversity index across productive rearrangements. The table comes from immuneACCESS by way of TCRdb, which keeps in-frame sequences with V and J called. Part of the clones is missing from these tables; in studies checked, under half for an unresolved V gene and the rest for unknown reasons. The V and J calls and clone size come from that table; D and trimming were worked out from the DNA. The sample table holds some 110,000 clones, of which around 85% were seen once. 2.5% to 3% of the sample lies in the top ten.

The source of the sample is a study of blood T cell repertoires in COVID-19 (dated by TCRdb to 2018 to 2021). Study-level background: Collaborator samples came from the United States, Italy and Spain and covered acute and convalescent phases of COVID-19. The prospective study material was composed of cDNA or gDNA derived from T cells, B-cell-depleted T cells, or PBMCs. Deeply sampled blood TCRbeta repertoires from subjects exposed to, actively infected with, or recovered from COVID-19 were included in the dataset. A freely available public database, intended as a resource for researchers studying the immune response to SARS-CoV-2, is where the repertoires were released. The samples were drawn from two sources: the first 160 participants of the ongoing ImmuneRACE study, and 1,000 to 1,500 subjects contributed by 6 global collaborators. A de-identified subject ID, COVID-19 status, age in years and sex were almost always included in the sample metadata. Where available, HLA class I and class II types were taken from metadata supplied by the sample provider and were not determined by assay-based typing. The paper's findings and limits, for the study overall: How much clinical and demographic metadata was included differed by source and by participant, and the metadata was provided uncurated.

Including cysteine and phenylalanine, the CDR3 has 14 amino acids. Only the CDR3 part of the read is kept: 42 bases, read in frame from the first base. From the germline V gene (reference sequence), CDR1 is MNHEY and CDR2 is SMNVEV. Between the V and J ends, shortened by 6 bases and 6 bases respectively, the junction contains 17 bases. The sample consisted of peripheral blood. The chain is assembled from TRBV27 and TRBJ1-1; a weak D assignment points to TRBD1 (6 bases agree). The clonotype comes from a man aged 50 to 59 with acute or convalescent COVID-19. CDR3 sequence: CASSPRGEGAEAFF. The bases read TGTGCCAGCAGCCCCAGGGGAGAAGGCGCTGAAGCTTTCTTT.